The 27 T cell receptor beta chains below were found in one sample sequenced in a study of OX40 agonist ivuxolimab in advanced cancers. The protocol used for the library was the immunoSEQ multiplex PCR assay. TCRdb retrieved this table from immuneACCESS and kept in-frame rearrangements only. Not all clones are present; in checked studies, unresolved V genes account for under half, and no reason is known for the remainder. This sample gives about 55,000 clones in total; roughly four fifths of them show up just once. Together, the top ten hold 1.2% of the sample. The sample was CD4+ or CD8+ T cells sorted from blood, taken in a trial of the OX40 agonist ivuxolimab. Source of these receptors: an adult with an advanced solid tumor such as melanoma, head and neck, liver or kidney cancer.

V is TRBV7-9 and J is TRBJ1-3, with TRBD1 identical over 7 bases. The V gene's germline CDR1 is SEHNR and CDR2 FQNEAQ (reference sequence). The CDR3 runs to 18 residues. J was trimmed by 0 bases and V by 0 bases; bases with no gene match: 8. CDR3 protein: CASSLATGTAISGNTIYF. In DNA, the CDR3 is TGTGCCAGCAGCTTAGCAACAGGGACAGCCATCTCTGGAAACACCATATATTTT.

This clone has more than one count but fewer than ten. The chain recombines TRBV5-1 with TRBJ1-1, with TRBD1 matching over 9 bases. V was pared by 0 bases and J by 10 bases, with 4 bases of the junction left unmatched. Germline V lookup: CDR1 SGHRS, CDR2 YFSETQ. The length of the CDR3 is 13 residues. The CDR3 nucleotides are TGCGCCAGCAGCTTGGAAGGGACAGGGCCAGCTTTCTTT. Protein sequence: CASSLEGTGPAFF.

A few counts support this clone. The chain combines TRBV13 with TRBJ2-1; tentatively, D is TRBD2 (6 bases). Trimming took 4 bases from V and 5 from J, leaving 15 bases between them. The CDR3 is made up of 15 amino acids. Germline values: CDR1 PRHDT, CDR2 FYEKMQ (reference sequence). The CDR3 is CASSYPPGGNNEQFF. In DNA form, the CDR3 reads TGTGCCAGCAGCTATCCCCCCGGGGGAAACAATGAGCAGTTCTTC. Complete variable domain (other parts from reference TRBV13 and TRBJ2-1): AAGVIQSPRHLIKEKRETATLKCYPIPRHDTVYWYQQGPGQDPQFLISFYEKMQSDKGSIPDRFSAQQFSDYHSELNMSSLELGDSALYFCASSYPPGGNNEQFFGPGTRLTVL.

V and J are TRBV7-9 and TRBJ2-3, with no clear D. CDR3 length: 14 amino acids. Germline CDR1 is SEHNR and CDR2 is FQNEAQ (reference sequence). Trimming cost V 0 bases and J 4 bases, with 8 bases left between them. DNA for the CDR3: TGTGCCAGCAGCTTAGCTGGCAGACCAGATACGCAGTATTTT. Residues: CASSLAGRPDTQYF.

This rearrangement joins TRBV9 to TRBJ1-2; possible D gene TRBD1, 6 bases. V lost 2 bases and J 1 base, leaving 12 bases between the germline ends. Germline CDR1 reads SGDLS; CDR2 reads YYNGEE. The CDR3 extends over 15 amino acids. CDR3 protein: CASSVDLQGNYGYTF. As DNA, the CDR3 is TGTGCCAGCAGCGTGGATTTACAGGGTAACTATGGCTACACCTTC.

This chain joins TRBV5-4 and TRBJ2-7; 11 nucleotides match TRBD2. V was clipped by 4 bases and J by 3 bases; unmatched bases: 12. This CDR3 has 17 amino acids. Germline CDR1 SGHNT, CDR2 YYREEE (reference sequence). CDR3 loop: CASSDGTSGGPFYEQYF. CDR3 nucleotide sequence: TGTGCCAGCAGCGACGGGACTAGCGGAGGCCCTTTCTACGAGCAGTACTTC.

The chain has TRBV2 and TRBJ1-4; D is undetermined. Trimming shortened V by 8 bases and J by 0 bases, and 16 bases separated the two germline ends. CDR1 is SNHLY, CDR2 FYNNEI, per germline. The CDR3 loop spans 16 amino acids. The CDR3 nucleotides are TGTGCCAGCGTTAAACGAACGAGTGCAACTAATGAAAAACTGTTTTTT. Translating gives CASVKRTSATNEKLFF.

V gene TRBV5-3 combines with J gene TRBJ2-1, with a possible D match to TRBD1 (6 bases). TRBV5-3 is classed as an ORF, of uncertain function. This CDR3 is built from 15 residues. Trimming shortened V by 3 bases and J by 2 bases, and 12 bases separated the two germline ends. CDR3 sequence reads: CARSYGQTTYNEQFF. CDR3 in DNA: TGTGCCAGAAGCTATGGACAGACCACCTACAATGAGCAGTTCTTC.

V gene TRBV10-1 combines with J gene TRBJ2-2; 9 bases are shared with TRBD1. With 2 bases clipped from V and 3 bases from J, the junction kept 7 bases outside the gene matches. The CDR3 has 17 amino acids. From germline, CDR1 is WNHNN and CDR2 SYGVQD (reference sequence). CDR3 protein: CASSELGTGIDTGELFF. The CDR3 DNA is TGCGCCAGCAGTGAGCTTGGGACAGGGATAGACACCGGGGAGCTGTTTTTT.

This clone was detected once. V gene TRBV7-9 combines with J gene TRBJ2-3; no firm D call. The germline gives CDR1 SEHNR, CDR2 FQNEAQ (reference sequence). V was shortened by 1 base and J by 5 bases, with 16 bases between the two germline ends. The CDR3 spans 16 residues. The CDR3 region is CASSLGGPPDRDTQYF. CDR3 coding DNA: TGTGCCAGCAGCTTAGGGGGTCCCCCCGACCGAGATACGCAGTATTTT.

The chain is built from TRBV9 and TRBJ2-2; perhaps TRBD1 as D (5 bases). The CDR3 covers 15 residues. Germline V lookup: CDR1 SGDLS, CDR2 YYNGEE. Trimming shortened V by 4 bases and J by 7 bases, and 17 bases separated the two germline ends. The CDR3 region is CASSSMGPLGGELFF. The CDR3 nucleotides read TGTGCCAGCAGCTCTATGGGGCCCCTAGGCGGGGAGCTGTTTTTT.

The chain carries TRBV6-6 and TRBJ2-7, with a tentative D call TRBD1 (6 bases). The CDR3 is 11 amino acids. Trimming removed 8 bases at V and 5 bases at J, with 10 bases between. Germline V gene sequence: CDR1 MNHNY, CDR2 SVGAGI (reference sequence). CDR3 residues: CASGQGNEQYF. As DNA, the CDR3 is TGTGCCAGCGGTCAGGGGAACGAGCAGTACTTC.

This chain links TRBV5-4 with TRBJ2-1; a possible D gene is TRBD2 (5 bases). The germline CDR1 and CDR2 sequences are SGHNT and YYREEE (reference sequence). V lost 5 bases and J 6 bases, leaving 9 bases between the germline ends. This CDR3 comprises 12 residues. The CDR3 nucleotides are TGTGCCAGCAGAGGACTTATCAATGAGCAGTTCTTC. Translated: CASRGLINEQFF.

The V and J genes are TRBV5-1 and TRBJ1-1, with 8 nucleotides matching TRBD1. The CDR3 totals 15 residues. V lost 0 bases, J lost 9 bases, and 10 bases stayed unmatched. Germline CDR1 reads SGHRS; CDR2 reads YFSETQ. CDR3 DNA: TGCGCCAGCAGCTTGGCACCGGACAGGGTGGGGAAAGCTTTCTTT. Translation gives CASSLAPDRVGKAFF.

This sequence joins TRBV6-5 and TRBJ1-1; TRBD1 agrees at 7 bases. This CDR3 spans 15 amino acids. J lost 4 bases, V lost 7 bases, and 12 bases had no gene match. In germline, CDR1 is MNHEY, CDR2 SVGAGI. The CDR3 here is CASIPTGFMVTEAFF. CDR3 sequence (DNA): TGTGCCAGCATCCCGACAGGGTTCATGGTCACTGAAGCTTTCTTT.

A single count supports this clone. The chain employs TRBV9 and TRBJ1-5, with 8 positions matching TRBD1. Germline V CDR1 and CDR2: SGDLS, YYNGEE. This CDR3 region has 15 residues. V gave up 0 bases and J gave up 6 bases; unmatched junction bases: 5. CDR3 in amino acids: CASSVDGQGGQPQHF. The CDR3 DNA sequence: TGTGCCAGCAGCGTAGACGGACAGGGTGGTCAGCCCCAGCATTTT.

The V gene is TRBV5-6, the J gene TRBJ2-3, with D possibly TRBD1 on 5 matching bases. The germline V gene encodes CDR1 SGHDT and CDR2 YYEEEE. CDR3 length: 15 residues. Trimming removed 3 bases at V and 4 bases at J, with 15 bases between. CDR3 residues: CASSSDGASSDTQYF. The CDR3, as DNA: TGTGCCAGCAGCTCCGATGGGGCTAGTTCAGATACGCAGTATTTT.

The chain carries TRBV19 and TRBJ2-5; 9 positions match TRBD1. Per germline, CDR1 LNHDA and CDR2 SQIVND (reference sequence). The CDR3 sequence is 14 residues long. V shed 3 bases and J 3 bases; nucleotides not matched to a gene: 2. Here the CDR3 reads CASSIRQGEETQYF. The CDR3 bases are TGTGCCAGTAGTATTAGACAGGGGGAAGAGACCCAGTACTTC.

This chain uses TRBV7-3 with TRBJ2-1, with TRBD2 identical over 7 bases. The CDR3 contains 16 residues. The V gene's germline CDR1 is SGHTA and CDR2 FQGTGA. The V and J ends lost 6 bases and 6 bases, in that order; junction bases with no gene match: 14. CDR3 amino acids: CASSNGGGRAPNEQFF. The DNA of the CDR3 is TGTGCCAGCAGTAACGGGGGTGGGAGGGCCCCCAATGAGCAGTTCTTC.

CDR3 region: CATSRTGSEETQYF. CDR3 bases: TGTGCCACCAGCAGAACCGGGAGTGAGGAGACCCAGTACTTC. The V call is TRBV15, the J call TRBJ2-5; possibly TRBD2 for D (6 bases). Trimming left V 2 bases short and J 5 bases short, with 12 bases between. The CDR3 has 14 residues. Germline-derived CDR1 and CDR2 are LNHNV and YYDKDF (reference sequence).

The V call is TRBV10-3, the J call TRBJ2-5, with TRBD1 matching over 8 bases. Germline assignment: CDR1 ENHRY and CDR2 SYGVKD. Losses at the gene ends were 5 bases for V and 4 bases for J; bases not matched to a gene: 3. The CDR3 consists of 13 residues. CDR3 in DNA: TGTGCCATCAGTTCAGGACAGGGAGAGACCCAGTACTTC. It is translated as CAISSGQGETQYF.

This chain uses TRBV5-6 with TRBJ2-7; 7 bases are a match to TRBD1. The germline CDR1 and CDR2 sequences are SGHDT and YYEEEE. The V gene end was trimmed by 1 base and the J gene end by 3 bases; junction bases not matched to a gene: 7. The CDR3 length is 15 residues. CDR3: CASSLPPDRDYEQYF. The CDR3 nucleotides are TGTGCCAGCAGCTTGCCTCCCGACAGGGACTACGAGCAGTACTTC.

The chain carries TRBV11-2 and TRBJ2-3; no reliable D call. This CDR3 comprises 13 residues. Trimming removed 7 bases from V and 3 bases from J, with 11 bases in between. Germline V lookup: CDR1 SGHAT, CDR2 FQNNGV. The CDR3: CASNEQQTDTQYF. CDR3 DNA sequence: TGTGCCAGCAACGAGCAGCAGACAGATACGCAGTATTTT.

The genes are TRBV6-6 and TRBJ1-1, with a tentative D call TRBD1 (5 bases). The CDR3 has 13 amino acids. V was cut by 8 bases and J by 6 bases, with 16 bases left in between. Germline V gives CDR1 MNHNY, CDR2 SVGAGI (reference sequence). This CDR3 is CASLGLNLAEAFF. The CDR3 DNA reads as TGTGCCAGCTTGGGACTAAATTTGGCTGAAGCTTTCTTT.

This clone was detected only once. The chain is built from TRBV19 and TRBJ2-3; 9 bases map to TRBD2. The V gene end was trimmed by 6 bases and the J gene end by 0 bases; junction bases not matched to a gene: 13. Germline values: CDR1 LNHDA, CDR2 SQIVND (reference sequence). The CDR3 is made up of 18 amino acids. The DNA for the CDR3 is TGTGCCAGTAGAGTCAAAGCGGGAGGCCCAATAAGCACAGATACGCAGTATTTT. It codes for CASRVKAGGPISTDTQYF.

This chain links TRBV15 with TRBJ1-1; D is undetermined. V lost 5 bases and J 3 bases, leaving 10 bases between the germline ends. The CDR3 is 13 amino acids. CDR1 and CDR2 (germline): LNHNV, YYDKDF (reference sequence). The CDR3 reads CATSRGADTEAFF. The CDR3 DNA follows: TGTGCCACCAGCCGAGGAGCAGACACTGAAGCTTTCTTT. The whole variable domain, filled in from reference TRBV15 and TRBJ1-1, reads DAMVIQNPRYQVTQFGKPVTLSCSQTLNHNVMYWYQQKSSQAPKLLFHYYDKDFNNEADTPDNFQSRRPNTSFCFLDIRSPGLGDTAMYLCATSRGADTEAFFGQGTRLTVV.

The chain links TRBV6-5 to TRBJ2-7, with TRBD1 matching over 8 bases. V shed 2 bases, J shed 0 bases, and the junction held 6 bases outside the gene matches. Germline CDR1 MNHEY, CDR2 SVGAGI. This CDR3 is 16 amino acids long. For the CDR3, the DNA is TGTGCCAGCAGTTACCTGGACAGGGTGGGCTCCTACGAGCAGTACTTC. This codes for CASSYLDRVGSYEQYF.